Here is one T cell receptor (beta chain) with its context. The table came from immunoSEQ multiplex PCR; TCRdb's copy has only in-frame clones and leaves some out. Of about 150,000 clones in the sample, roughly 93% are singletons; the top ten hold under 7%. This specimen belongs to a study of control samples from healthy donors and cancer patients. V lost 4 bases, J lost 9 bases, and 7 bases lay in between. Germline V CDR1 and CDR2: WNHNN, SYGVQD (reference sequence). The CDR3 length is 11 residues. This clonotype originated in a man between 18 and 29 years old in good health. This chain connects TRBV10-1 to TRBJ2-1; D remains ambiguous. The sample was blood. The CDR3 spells CASSAHREQFF. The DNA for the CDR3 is TGCGCCAGCAGTGCTCATCGTGAGCAGTTCTTC.